Listed here are 9 T cell receptor beta chains from one sample, sequenced in a study of blood T cells in healthy people across ages. A second PCR of about 7 to 12 cycles used a sample-barcoded 5' primer and a J-beta primer mix. One entry per CDR3 protein results from TCRdb running MiXCR on the 5' RACE reads. The sample lists 500,000 to 650,000 distinct CDR3 sequences; about 27% were seen once. Another study also made use of these data, one on T cells of mothers and their children.

The specimen sequenced was blood. These receptors all stem from a boy aged 2 to 10 in good health.

The chain is built from TRBV12-3 or TRBV12-4 and TRBJ2-1, with D possibly matching TRBD2 (6 bases). This CDR3 is 15 amino acids long. V shed 6 bases and J shed 7 bases, with 19 bases lying between them. Here the CDR3 reads CASSAEAGPRNEQFF. CDR3 nucleotides: TGTGCCAGCAGCGCGGAGGCGGGACCCAGGAATGAGCAGTTCTTC.

The rearrangement joins TRBV7-8 to TRBJ2-1, with D maybe TRBD1 (6 bases). Between the trimmed V and J ends, which lost 2 bases and 10 bases, there was a span of 24 bases. The V gene's germline CDR1 is SGHVS and CDR2 FQNEAQ. The CDR3 has 17 residues. The CDR3 loop reads CASSLIHTGFPPLEQFF. In nucleotides, the CDR3 is TGTGCCAGCAGCTTAATCCATACAGGGTTCCCTCCCCTCGAGCAGTTCTTC. Looking up the rest from reference TRBV7-8 and TRBJ2-1 gives the full variable domain: GAGVSQSPRYKVAKRGQDVALRCDPISGHVSLFWYQQALGQGPEFLTYFQNEAQLDKSGLPSDRFFAERPEGSVSTLKIQRTQQEDSAVYLCASSLIHTGFPPLEQFFGPGTRLTVL.

This clonotype was picked up a small number of times. In DNA, the CDR3 is TGTGCCAGCAGGGGACAGGCCTATAATTCACCCCTCCACTTT. This sequence encodes CASRGQAYNSPLHF. V and J are TRBV6-5 and TRBJ1-6; TRBD1 matches at 8 bases. The CDR3 extends over 14 amino acids. Germline V gene data show CDR1 as MNHEY and CDR2 as SVGAGI. V lost 6 bases to trimming and J lost 2 bases; unmatched junction nucleotides: 0.

The chain is built from TRBV7-2 and TRBJ2-7, with D possibly TRBD1 on 5 matching bases. The V end lost 5 bases, the J end lost 6 bases, and 14 bases lay between the germline ends. Germline V gene sequence: CDR1 SGHTA, CDR2 FQGNSA. The CDR3 length is 13 residues. CDR3 bases: TGTGCCAGCAGCCCCGGGTTAAGGGGCGAGCAGTACTTC. It translates to CASSPGLRGEQYF.

This clonotype was observed a handful of times. The chain couples TRBV14 to TRBJ2-6; tentatively, D is TRBD1 or TRBD2 (5 bases each). The V gene's germline CDR1 is SGHDN and CDR2 FVKESK. Trimming stripped 0 bases from V and 0 bases from J, with 12 bases between. This CDR3 has 18 residues. The CDR3 coding sequence is TGTGCCAGCAGCCAAGATCGGGGTGGGGGCTCTGGGGCCAACGTCCTGACTTTC. Its translation is CASSQDRGGGSGANVLTF.

The gene calls are TRBV19 and TRBJ2-2; 9 bases line up with TRBD2. Germline loops: CDR1 LNHDA, CDR2 SQIVND (reference sequence). The ends lost 6 bases at V and 3 bases at J; junction bases unmatched: 5. This CDR3 has 15 amino acids. Written as DNA, the CDR3 is TGTGCCAGTAGAGCGGGGGGCGGCTACACCGGGGAGCTGTTTTTT. Its protein is CASRAGGGYTGELFF.

This clonotype was detected only a few times. The rearrangement uses TRBV7-2 and TRBJ2-7, with TRBD2 matching 14 bases. This CDR3 is built from 15 residues. The J segment lost 2 bases and the V segment lost 5 bases, leaving 2 bases of the junction unmatched. Germline assignment: CDR1 SGHTA and CDR2 FQGNSA. The CDR3 reads CASSKGLAGAYEQYF. The CDR3 bases are TGTGCCAGCAGCAAGGGACTAGCGGGAGCCTACGAGCAGTACTTC.

This clonotype was seen a handful of times. The V gene is TRBV2, the J gene TRBJ2-7; D possibly corresponds to TRBD1 (5 bases). V gave up 6 bases and J gave up 5 bases, with 17 bases separating them. From germline, CDR1 is SNHLY and CDR2 FYNNEI. This CDR3 has 14 amino acids. The CDR3 spells CASRNELQGHEQYF. In nucleotides, the CDR3 is TGTGCCAGCAGAAACGAGCTCCAGGGCCACGAGCAGTACTTC. Drawing the rest from reference TRBV2 and TRBJ2-7, the complete variable domain is EPEVTQTPSHQVTQMGQEVILRCVPISNHLYFYWYRQILGQKVEFLVSFYNNEISEKSEIFDDQFSVERPDGSNFTLKIRSTKLEDSAMYFCASRNELQGHEQYFGPGTRLTVT.

The gene calls are TRBV19 and TRBJ2-1; 7 bases map to TRBD1. This CDR3 region has 16 residues. The germline V gene has CDR1 LNHDA and CDR2 SQIVND (reference sequence). With 7 bases clipped from V and 5 bases from J, the junction kept 14 bases outside the gene matches. This CDR3 is CASTPRPETGHNEQFF. CDR3 DNA sequence: TGTGCCAGTACGCCGCGACCGGAGACAGGGCACAATGAGCAGTTCTTC.